These 16 T cell receptor beta chains were sequenced from one sample in a study of CXCR3-negative and CXCR3-positive naive CD8 T cells. Broader study findings: Relative to CXCR3-negative naive cells, CXCR3-positive naive cells had more hydrophobic TRB CDR3s.

Their antigens remain unidentified. Libraries of TRB cDNA were made by 5' RACE and carried UMIs. TCRdb re-called the 5' RACE reads and shows each CDR3 protein once, DNA omitted. The sample has about 110,000 distinct CDR3 sequences. Sequenced sample: naive CXCR3+ CD8+ T cells from blood. Subset described: CD45RO-CCR7+CD27+CD95- naive CD8+ T cells expressing CXCR3 (TNR3+). The receptors derive from a human donor in good health. Some clones in this sample may be carry-over from other donors' samples.

The chain has TRBV29-1 and TRBJ1-4. The CDR3 is 11 residues long. CDR1 and CDR2 (germline): SQVTM, ANQGSEA. CDR3 region: CSVQKGTQVLF. Filled out from reference TRBV29-1 and TRBJ1-4, the complete variable domain reads SAVISQKPSRDICQRGTSLTIQCQVDSQVTMMFWYRQQPGQSLTLIATANQGSEATYESGFVIDKFPISRPNLTFSTLTVSNMSPEDSSIYLCSVQKGTQVLFGSGTQLSVL.

The chain joins TRBV12-3 or TRBV12-4 to TRBJ2-5; there is no DNA to check the TCRdb D call of TRBD2. The CDR3 extends over 14 amino acids. This CDR3 reads CASSLLAGEETQYF.

The rearrangement uses TRBV7-9 and TRBJ2-1; TCRdb calls TRBD2, which cannot be checked without DNA. The CDR3 runs to 16 residues. Per germline, CDR1 SEHNR and CDR2 FQNEAQ (reference sequence). CDR3 amino acids: CASSYLTSPLYNEQFF.

This chain links TRBV7-2 with TRBJ2-7; the D call of TRBD1 rests on TCRdb alone, since no DNA is present to check it. Germline assignment: CDR1 SGHTA and CDR2 FQGNSA. This CDR3 region has 15 residues. This CDR3 is CASSWGTGGNYEQYF.

This chain connects TRBV29-1 to TRBJ2-2; TCRdb indicates TRBD1, and absent DNA this call remains unverified. The CDR3 spans 14 residues. Germline V gene data show CDR1 as SQVTM and CDR2 as ANQGSEA. The CDR3 region is CSVVFRGRAGELFF.

The chain recombines TRBV27 with TRBJ1-1; TCRdb designates TRBD1, a call that cannot be tested without DNA. Germline CDR1 MNHEY, CDR2 SMNVEV (reference sequence). This CDR3 region has 12 residues. CDR3 in amino acids: CASSLRQGEAFF.

The chain uses TRBV2 and TRBJ2-6. The CDR3 totals 13 residues. Germline V lookup: CDR1 SNHLY, CDR2 FYNNEI. The CDR3 protein is CASSDTSSNVLTF.

The chain joins TRBV6-2 or TRBV6-3 to TRBJ2-7; TCRdb indicates TRBD2, and absent DNA this call remains unverified. There are 14 residues in the CDR3. From germline, CDR1 is MNHEY and CDR2 SVGEGT. The CDR3 sequence: CASKLAGEAYEQYF.

CDR3: CASSDLTSGVLSYNEQFF. This chain joins TRBV5-1 and TRBJ2-1; TCRdb names TRBD2, which stays unverified in the absence of DNA. This CDR3 is 18 amino acids long. Germline V gene lookup returns CDR1 SGHRS and CDR2 YFSETQ. Looking up the rest from reference TRBV5-1 and TRBJ2-1 gives the full variable domain: KAGVTQTPRYLIKTRGQQVTLSCSPISGHRSVSWYQQTPGQGLQFLFEYFSETQRNKGNFPGRFSGRQFSNSRSEMNVSTLELGDSALYLCASSDLTSGVLSYNEQFFGPGTRLTVL.

V is TRBV5-1 and J is TRBJ2-5; TCRdb names TRBD2, which stays unverified in the absence of DNA. This CDR3 contains 18 residues. CDR1 is SGHRS, CDR2 YFSETQ, per germline. This chain's CDR3 is CASSLGLAGGPLGETQYF.

V gene TRBV27 combines with J gene TRBJ2-1; TCRdb picks TRBD1, but there is no DNA to check that call. Germline V CDR1 and CDR2: MNHEY, SMNVEV (reference sequence). The CDR3 is made up of 13 amino acids. The CDR3 spells CASRADSANEQFF.

The chain combines TRBV6-1 with TRBJ2-5; the TCRdb call, TRBD2, lacks DNA for checking. CDR3 length equals 16 residues. Germline CDR1 reads MNHNS; CDR2 reads SASEGT. The CDR3 sequence is CASSGLAGPVEETQYF.

CDR3 sequence: CASSYQGAETQYF. The rearrangement joins TRBV6-2 or TRBV6-3 to TRBJ2-5; TCRdb's D call, TRBD1, is unchecked because there is no DNA. This CDR3 is built from 13 residues. Germline assignment: CDR1 MNHEY and CDR2 SVGEGT.

V gene TRBV12-3 or TRBV12-4 combines with J gene TRBJ2-7; TCRdb reports TRBD2, a call that lacks DNA to check it against. The CDR3 runs 17 residues. The CDR3 region is CASSLRVGTSGLYEQYF.

The chain uses TRBV7-2 and TRBJ2-7; checking the TCRdb D call of TRBD2 is not possible without DNA. CDR1 and CDR2 from the germline V gene are SGHTA and FQGNSA. The CDR3 has 15 residues. The CDR3 spells CASSSSHSGSYEQYF. The whole variable domain, remainder taken from reference TRBV7-2 and TRBJ2-7, is GAGVSQSPSNKVTEKGKDVELRCDPISGHTALYWYRQSLGQGLEFLIYFQGNSAPDKSGLPSDRFSAERTGGSVSTLTIQRTQQEDSAVYLCASSSSHSGSYEQYFGPGTRLTVT.

The chain couples TRBV19 to TRBJ1-1. The CDR3 is 11 amino acids. Germline V gene data show CDR1 as LNHDA and CDR2 as SQIVND (reference sequence). This chain's CDR3 is CASSIGPIGFF.